The source of this TCR beta chain is a study of T-cell memory formation after mild COVID-19. Points from the study as a whole: Cross-reactive memory apparently joined, as some responding clones appeared in pre-infection memory.

Deletions cut 6 bases from V and 4 bases from J, with 16 bases between. CDR1 LNHDA and CDR2 SQIVND come from the germline V gene (reference sequence). The CDR3 is 14 residues long. Regarding this clonotype: Its antigen is still unknown.

Barcoded TCR alpha and TCR beta cDNA libraries with UMIs came from 5'RACE using constant-segment primers. TCRdb re-analysed the 5' RACE reads in MiXCR, keeping a single row per CDR3 protein. The repertoire holds a few hundred thousand distinct CDR3 sequences, roughly a fifth seen once, with around 9.2% in the top ten. The chain couples TRBV19 to TRBJ2-7, with a possible D match to TRBD2 (5 bases). The material sequenced was PBMCs or a T cell subset sorted from them (not recorded which). This clonotype was sampled from an adult woman who had mild COVID-19 (a few samples of this study predate the infection). Cell type and time point are not known. The CDR3 here is CASRRTLLEYEQYF. CDR3 coding DNA: TGTGCCAGTAGAAGGACGTTACTAGAGTACGAGCAGTACTTC.